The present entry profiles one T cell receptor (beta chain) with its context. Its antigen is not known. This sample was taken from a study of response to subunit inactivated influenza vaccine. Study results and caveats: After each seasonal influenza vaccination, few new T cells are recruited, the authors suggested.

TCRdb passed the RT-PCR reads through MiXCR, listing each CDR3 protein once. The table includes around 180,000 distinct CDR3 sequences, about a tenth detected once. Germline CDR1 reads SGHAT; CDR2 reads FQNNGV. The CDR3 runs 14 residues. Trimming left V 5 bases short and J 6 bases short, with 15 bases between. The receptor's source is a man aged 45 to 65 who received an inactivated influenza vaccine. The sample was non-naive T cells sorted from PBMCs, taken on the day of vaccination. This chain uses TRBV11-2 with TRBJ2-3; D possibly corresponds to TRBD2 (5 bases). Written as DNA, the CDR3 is TGTGCCAGCAGCCCCCCGGGGTCTGGCGATACGCAGTATTTT. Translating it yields CASSPPGSGDTQYF. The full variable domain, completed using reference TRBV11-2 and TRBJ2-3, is EAGVAQSPRYKIIEKRQSVAFWCNPISGHATLYWYQQILGQGPKLLIQFQNNGVVDDSQLPKDRFSAERLKGVDSTLKIQPAKLEDSAVYLCASSPPGSGDTQYFGPGTRLTVL.